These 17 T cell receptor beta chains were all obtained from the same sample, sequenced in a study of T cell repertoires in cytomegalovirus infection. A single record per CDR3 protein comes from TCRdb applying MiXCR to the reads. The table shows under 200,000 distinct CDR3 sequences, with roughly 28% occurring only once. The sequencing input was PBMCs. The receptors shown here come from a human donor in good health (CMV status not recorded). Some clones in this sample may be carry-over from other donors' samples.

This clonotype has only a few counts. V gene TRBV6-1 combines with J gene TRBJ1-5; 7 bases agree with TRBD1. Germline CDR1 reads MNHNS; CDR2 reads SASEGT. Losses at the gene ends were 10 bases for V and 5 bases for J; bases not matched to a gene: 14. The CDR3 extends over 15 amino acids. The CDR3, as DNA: TGTGCCACCTTACCTCCCGCGGGACAGTATCAGCCCCAGCATTTT. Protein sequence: CATLPPAGQYQPQHF.

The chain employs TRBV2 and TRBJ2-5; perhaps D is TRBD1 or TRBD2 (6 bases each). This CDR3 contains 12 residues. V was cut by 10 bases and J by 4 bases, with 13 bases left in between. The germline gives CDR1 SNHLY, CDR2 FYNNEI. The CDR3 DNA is TGTGCCACATCGCGGGACATAGAGACCCAGTACTTC. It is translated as CATSRDIETQYF.

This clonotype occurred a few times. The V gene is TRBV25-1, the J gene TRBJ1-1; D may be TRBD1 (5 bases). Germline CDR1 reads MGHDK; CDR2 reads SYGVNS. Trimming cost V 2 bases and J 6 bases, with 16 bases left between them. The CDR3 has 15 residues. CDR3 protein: CASSEPSRGRAEAFF. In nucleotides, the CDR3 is TGTGCCAGCAGTGAACCTTCCCGGGGCAGAGCTGAAGCTTTCTTT.

CDR3: CASSPFGGSSTDTQYF. CDR3 nucleotide sequence: TGTGCCAGCAGTCCCTTCGGGGGATCGAGCACAGATACGCAGTATTTT. The gene calls are TRBV27 and TRBJ2-3; possibly TRBD2 for D (6 bases). Germline loops: CDR1 MNHEY, CDR2 SMNVEV (reference sequence). The CDR3 contains 16 residues. V was cut by 5 bases and J by 0 bases, with 15 bases left in between.

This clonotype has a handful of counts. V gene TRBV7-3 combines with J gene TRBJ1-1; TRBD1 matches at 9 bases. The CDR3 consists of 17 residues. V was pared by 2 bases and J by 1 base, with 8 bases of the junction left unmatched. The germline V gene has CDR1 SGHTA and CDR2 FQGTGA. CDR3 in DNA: TGTGCCAGCAGCTTATTCGGACAGGGGCTAGGGAACACTGAAGCTTTCTTT. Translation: CASSLFGQGLGNTEAFF. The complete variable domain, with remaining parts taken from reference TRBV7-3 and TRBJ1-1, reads GAGVSQTPSNKVTEKGKYVELRCDPISGHTALYWYRQSLGQGPEFLIYFQGTGAADDSGLPNDRFFAVRPEGSVSTLKIQRTERGDSAVYLCASSLFGQGLGNTEAFFGQGTRLTVV.

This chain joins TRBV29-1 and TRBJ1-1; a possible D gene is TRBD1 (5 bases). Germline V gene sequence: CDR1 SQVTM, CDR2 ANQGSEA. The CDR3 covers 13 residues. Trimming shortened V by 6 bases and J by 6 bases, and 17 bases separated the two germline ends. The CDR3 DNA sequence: TGCAGCGTCAGAGTCGGTCGGGGGGCTGAAGCTTTCTTT. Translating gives CSVRVGRGAEAFF.

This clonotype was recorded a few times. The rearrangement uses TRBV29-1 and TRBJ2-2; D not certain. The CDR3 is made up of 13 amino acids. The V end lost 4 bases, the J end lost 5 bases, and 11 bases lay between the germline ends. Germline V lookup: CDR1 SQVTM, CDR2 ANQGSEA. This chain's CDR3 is CSVVLGLTGELFF. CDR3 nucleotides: TGCAGCGTTGTCTTGGGTTTGACCGGGGAGCTGTTTTTT.

This CDR3 reads CASSSGTNQPQHF. The CDR3 DNA is TGTGCCAGCAGCTCCGGGACTAATCAGCCCCAGCATTTT. The J gene is TRBJ1-5, the V gene TRBV7-9; D is perhaps TRBD1 (5 bases). CDR1 is SEHNR and CDR2 is FQNEAQ in the germline V gene (reference sequence). This CDR3 has 13 residues. V dropped 4 bases and J dropped 4 bases, with 8 bases sitting between them.

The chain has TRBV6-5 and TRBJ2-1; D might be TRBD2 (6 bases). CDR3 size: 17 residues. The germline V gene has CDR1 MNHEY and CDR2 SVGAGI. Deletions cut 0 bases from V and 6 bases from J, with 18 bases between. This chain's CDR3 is CASSYSGEDMAVNEQFF. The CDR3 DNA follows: TGTGCCAGCAGTTACTCTGGGGAGGACATGGCGGTCAATGAGCAGTTCTTC.

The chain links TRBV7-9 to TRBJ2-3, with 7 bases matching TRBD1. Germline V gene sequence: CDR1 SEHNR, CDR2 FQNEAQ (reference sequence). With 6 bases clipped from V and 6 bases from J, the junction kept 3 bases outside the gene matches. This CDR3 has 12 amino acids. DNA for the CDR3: TGTGCCAGCAGGACGGACAGGGATACGCAGTATTTT. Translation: CASRTDRDTQYF.

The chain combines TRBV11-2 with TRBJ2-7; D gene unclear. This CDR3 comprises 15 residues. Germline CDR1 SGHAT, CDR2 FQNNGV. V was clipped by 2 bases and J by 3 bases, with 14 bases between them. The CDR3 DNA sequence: TGTGCCAGCAGCTTACTGAGAGGTGGTGACTACGAGCAGTACTTC. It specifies CASSLLRGGDYEQYF.

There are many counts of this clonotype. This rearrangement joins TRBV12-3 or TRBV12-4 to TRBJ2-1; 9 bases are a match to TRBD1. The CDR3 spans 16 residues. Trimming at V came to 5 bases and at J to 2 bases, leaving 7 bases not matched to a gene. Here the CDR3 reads CASSPQTGGTYNEQFF. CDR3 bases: TGTGCCAGCAGTCCTCAGACAGGGGGTACCTACAATGAGCAGTTCTTC.

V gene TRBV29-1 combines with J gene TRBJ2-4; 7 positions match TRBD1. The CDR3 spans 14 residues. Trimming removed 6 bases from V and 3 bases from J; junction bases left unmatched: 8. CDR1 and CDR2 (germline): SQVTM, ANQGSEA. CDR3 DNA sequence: TGCAGCGTCTCCGAGGGGGCCAACAAAAACATTCAGTACTTC. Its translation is CSVSEGANKNIQYF.

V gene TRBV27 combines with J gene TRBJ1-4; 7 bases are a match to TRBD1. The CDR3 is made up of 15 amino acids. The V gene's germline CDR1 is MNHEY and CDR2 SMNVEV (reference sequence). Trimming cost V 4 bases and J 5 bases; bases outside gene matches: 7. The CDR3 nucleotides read TGTGCCAGCAGTTCCCATGAGGACAGGAATGAAAAACTGTTTTTT. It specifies CASSSHEDRNEKLFF.

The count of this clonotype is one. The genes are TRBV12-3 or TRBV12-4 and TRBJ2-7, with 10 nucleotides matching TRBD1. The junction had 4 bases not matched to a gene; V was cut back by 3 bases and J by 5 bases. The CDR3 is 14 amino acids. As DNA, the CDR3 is TGTGCCAGCAGTTTGGGGACAGGGGCCCACGAGCAGTACTTC. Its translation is CASSLGTGAHEQYF.

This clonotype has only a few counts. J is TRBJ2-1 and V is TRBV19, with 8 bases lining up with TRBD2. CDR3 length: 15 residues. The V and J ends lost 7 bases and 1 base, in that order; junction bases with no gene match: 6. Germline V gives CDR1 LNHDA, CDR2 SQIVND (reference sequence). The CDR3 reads CASTTRGASYNEQFF. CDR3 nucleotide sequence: TGTGCCAGTACCACGCGGGGGGCGTCCTACAATGAGCAGTTCTTC.

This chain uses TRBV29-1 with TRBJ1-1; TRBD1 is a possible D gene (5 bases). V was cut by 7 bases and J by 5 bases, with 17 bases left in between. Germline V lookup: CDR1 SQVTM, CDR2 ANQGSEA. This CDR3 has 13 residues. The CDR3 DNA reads TGCAGCGGCTTCGACAGCCCGGGGACTGAAGCTTTCTTT. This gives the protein CSGFDSPGTEAFF.